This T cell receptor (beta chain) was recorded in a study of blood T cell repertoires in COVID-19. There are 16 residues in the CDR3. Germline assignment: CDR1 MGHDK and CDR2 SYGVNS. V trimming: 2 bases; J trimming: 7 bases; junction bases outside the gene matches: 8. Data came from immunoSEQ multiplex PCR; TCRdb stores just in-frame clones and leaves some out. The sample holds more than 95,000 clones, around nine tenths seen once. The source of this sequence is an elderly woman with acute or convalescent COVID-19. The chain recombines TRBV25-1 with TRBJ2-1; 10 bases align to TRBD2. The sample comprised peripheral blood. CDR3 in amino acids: CASSERGPSGGNEQFF. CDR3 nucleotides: TGTGCCAGCAGTGAAAGGGGTCCTAGCGGGGGTAATGAGCAGTTCTTC.